The 10 T cell receptor beta chains presented below share a single source sample, sequenced in a study of regulatory T cells in long-lasting Graves disease. Libraries of TCR beta came from iRepertoire HTBI primers plus Arm-PCR of CDR3 regions. TCRdb re-called the multiplex PCR reads through MiXCR, storing one row per CDR3 protein. Of over 300,000 distinct CDR3 sequences detected, around 20% appear once; the ten largest clones hold less than 35%. Time point: persistent/refractory GD, antithyroid drugs over 5 years with positive TRAb. From RNA extracted from PBMCs, the TCR library was made. Sample: peripheral blood mononuclear cells (PBMCs), taken when the disease was refractory, from a patient treated with antithyroid drugs. All receptors derive from a female donor with Graves disease.

This clonotype has a count of ten or more. V gene TRBV6-1 combines with J gene TRBJ2-7; tentatively, D is TRBD2 (5 bases). V lost 1 base, J lost 0 bases, and 10 bases lay in between. Per germline, CDR1 MNHNS and CDR2 SASEGT. The CDR3 is 15 residues long. The CDR3 loop reads CASSEGAVSSYEQYF. CDR3 nucleotide sequence: TGTGCCAGCAGTGAAGGAGCGGTTAGCTCCTACGAGCAGTACTTC.

V gene TRBV19 combines with J gene TRBJ2-5; no clear D gene. Judging by the DNA end, TRBJ2-7 fits better; the J call may be wrong. The CDR3 has 13 residues. Germline values: CDR1 LNHDA, CDR2 SQIVND (reference sequence). CDR3: CASSIGWDYEQYF. The DNA of the CDR3 is TGTGCCAGTAGTATAGGGTGGGACTACGAGCAGTACTTC.

This clonotype appeared many times. The CDR3 nucleotides read TGTGCCAGCAGTTTGGTAGAGGGCGGGGAGCTGTTTTTT. It encodes CASSLVEGGELFF. This sequence joins TRBV12-3 or TRBV12-4 and TRBJ2-2; D possibly corresponds to TRBD2 (5 bases). Deletions cut 3 bases from V and 7 bases from J, with 9 bases between. The length of the CDR3 is 13 residues.

This clonotype was counted once. The genes are TRBV9 and TRBJ2-7, with D possibly matching TRBD2 (5 bases). The germline V and J ends were trimmed by 0 bases and 0 bases, with 7 bases remaining between them. Germline CDR1 is SGDLS and CDR2 is YYNGEE. There are 14 residues in the CDR3. In DNA, the CDR3 is TGTGCCAGCAGCGTAGGAGACTACTCCTACGAGCAGTACTTC. Translated: CASSVGDYSYEQYF.

As for this clonotype: Compared with germline, one end of the junction differs, possibly owing to a read error. The chain joins TRBV9 to TRBJ2-2; 9 bases align to TRBD1. The CDR3 has 20 residues. Germline V gene data show CDR1 as SGDLS and CDR2 as YYNGEE. The chain's CDR3 is CAGSDYRGHLELANTGELFF. For the CDR3, the DNA is TGTGCCGGCAGCGACTACAGGGGGCATCTCGAATTGGCGAACACCGGGGAGCTGTTTTTT.

The chain links TRBV18 to TRBJ1-5, with D uncertain. CDR3 size: 15 residues. V was shortened by 5 bases and J by 0 bases, with 11 bases between the two germline ends. Looked up from germline, CDR1 is KGHSH and CDR2 is LQKENI. The CDR3 sequence is CASSYKSDSNQPQHF. In DNA form, the CDR3 reads TGTGCCAGCTCATACAAGTCTGATAGCAATCAGCCCCAGCATTTT.

The chain uses TRBV7-6 and TRBJ2-2; TRBD1 is a possible D gene (6 bases). Germline assignment: CDR1 SGHVS and CDR2 FNYEAQ. Trimming shortened V by 1 base and J by 0 bases, and 12 bases separated the two germline ends. This CDR3 comprises 17 residues. The CDR3 region is CASSLVGRGPNTGELFF. In nucleotides, the CDR3 is TGTGCCAGCAGCTTAGTGGGCAGGGGCCCGAACACCGGGGAGCTGTTTTTT.

The chain couples TRBV6-1 to TRBJ2-2; unclear D gene. Germline assignment: CDR1 MNHNS and CDR2 SASEGT. CDR3 length: 16 residues. V was pared by 7 bases and J by 0 bases, with 15 bases between. The CDR3 loop reads CASTQKFSTNTGELFF. The DNA of the CDR3 is TGTGCCAGCACCCAAAAATTCAGCACGAACACCGGGGAGCTGTTTTTT.

A note on this clonotype: A read error is possible here, since a much larger clone lies one base away. The chain recombines TRBV29-1 with TRBJ1-1; D not certain. The germline CDR1 and CDR2 sequences are SQVTM and ANQGSEA. This CDR3 has 14 residues. The V gene lost 6 bases and the J gene lost 4 bases, with 18 bases spanning the gap. The CDR3 region has the DNA TGCAGCGTCCAGCCGATACTACATAGCACTGAAGCTTTCTTT. This sequence encodes CSVQPILHSTEAFF. Full variable domain (outside the CDR3, taken from reference TRBV29-1 and TRBJ1-1): SAVISQKPSRDICQRGTSLTIQCQVDSQVTMMFWYRQQPGQSLTLIATANQGSEATYESGFVIDKFPISRPNLTFSTLTVSNMSPEDSSIYLCSVQPILHSTEAFFGQGTRLTVV.

Ten or more counts support this clonotype. J is TRBJ2-7 and V is TRBV28; 10 bases are shared with TRBD2. With 3 bases clipped from V and 3 bases from J, the junction kept 14 bases outside the gene matches. Germline loops: CDR1 MDHEN, CDR2 SYDVKM. This CDR3 has 18 amino acids. The CDR3 is CASSFPLGLAGDHYEQYF. Written as DNA, the CDR3 is TGTGCCAGCAGTTTCCCTTTGGGTCTAGCGGGAGACCACTACGAGCAGTACTTC.